This is a list of T cell receptor beta chains from one sample in a study of shared clonotypes between healthy human individuals. Using immunoSEQ multiplex PCR, the repertoire was profiled, and TCRdb retains in-frame clones only, with some absent. The sample gives 2 million to 2.5 million clones, roughly 95% of which show up once; 0.13% is in the top ten. Sequencing was performed on naive CD4+ T cells sorted from blood. The receptors come from a man aged 18 to 29 in good health. CDR3s include the opening cysteine and the closing phenylalanine or tryptophan. The order of the fields is J gene, clone size, D gene, V gene, CDR3 DNA, CDR3 protein. D genes are given only for firm matches. Size is omitted from some rows. Given values are once, few, many or a class for expanded clones.

J: TRBJ2-3
size: .
D: .
V: TRBV6-5
DNA: TGTGCCAGCAGTTACGGAATCGGGGGCACAGATACGCAGTATTTT
CDR3: CASSYGIGGTDTQYF

J: TRBJ1-4
size: .
D: .
V: TRBV4-3
DNA: TGCGCCAGCAGCCAAGGCCTACCAGTCGGAGGGGCAGAGAATGAAAAACTGTTTTTT
CDR3: CASSQGLPVGGAENEKLFF

J: TRBJ1-2
size: .
D: TRBD1
V: TRBV28
DNA: TGTGCCAGCAGTCCACAGCGGACAGGGAAAACGACCTATGGCTACACCTTC
CDR3: CASSPQRTGKTTYGYTF

J: TRBJ2-3
size: .
D: .
V: TRBV5-4
DNA: TGTGCCAGCAGCTTGTATACTAGCACGAACACAGATACGCAGTATTTT
CDR3: CASSLYTSTNTDTQYF

J: TRBJ1-1
size: .
D: TRBD1
V: TRBV9
DNA: TGTGCCAGCAGCACCTCGACAGGGGGCAAAGCTTTCTTT
CDR3: CASSTSTGGKAFF

J: TRBJ2-1
size: .
D: TRBD2
V: TRBV28
DNA: TGTGCCAGCAGTTCTCCCGGACTAGCGACGCCCAATGAGCAGTTCTTC
CDR3: CASSSPGLATPNEQFF

J: TRBJ1-6
size: .
D: .
V: TRBV18
DNA: TGTGCCAGCTCACCACCCGGTACTTATTCGGGGGCGGCGTCACCCCTCCACTTT
CDR3: CASSPPGTYSGAASPLHF

J: TRBJ1-5
size: .
D: .
V: TRBV19
DNA: TGTGCCAGTACCGACAGAAATAGCAATCAGCCCCAGCATTTT
CDR3: CASTDRNSNQPQHF

J: TRBJ2-7
size: .
D: .
V: TRBV7-9
DNA: TGTGCCAGCAGCTTAGGAACTGGGCTTTCCTACGAGCAGTACTTC
CDR3: CASSLGTGLSYEQYF

J: TRBJ2-1
size: .
D: .
V: TRBV27
DNA: TGTGCCAGCAGTCCCCCGGCACAGGGAAGCTCCTACAATGAGCAGTTCTTC
CDR3: CASSPPAQGSSYNEQFF

J: TRBJ2-7
size: .
D: .
V: TRBV25-1
DNA: TGTGCCAGCAGTGAATTCTGGGGCTCCTACGAGCAGTACTTC
CDR3: CASSEFWGSYEQYF

J: TRBJ1-1
size: once
D: .
V: TRBV27
DNA: TGTGCCAGCAGTTTATCCTGGCAGGGGACTGAAGCTTTCTTT
CDR3: CASSLSWQGTEAFF

J: TRBJ2-2
size: .
D: TRBD1
V: TRBV25-1
DNA: TGTGCCAGCAATGACAGGGGGAACACCGGGGAGCTGTTTTTT
CDR3: CASNDRGNTGELFF

J: TRBJ2-1
size: .
D: TRBD2
V: TRBV7-2
DNA: TGTGCCAGCAGACCCGGACTAGCGGGATACAATGAGCAGTTCTTC
CDR3: CASRPGLAGYNEQFF

J: TRBJ1-6
size: .
D: TRBD1
V: TRBV10-3
DNA: TGTGCCATCAGTGAGTCTGGGACAGGGGATTCACCCCTCCACTTT
CDR3: CAISESGTGDSPLHF

J: TRBJ1-1
size: .
D: TRBD1
V: TRBV19
DNA: TGTGCCAGTAGTAGGCCGGGACAGGGTAACGCTTTCTTT
CDR3: CASSRPGQGNAFF

J: TRBJ2-7
size: .
D: TRBD1
V: TRBV6-4
DNA: TGTGCCAGCAGTGCAAGACAGGGGATGTCCTACGAGCAGTACTTC
CDR3: CASSARQGMSYEQYF

J: TRBJ2-5
size: .
D: TRBD1
V: TRBV5-4
DNA: TGTGCCAGCAGCTTGTTAGGGGGCGAAGAGACCCAGTACTTC
CDR3: CASSLLGGEETQYF

J: TRBJ2-2
size: once
D: .
V: TRBV11-2
DNA: TGTGCCAGCAGCTTAGGTCCAGGCCCGAACACCGGGGAGCTGTTTTTT
CDR3: CASSLGPGPNTGELFF

J: TRBJ1-1
size: .
D: TRBD1
V: TRBV6-5
DNA: TGTGCCAGCAGTTCCCAGACAGGGAAAGCTTTCTTT
CDR3: CASSSQTGKAFF

J: TRBJ2-5
size: .
D: .
V: TRBV28
DNA: TGTGCCAGCAGTTTACCGGACCTGGCTAGGACCCAGTACTTC
CDR3: CASSLPDLARTQYF

J: TRBJ1-6
size: .
D: TRBD1
V: TRBV5-1
DNA: TGCGCCAGCAGCTTGGCAGGGGGCTCACCCCTCCACTTT
CDR3: CASSLAGGSPLHF

J: TRBJ2-7
size: .
D: TRBD1
V: TRBV7-9
DNA: TGTGCCAGCACCACCTGGGGGACAGGGCCCTACGAGCAGTACTTC
CDR3: CASTTWGTGPYEQYF

J: TRBJ2-5
size: .
D: .
V: TRBV6-5
DNA: TGTGCCAGCAGTTACTCAGCCTTGTCAGAGACCCAGTACTTC
CDR3: CASSYSALSETQYF

J: TRBJ2-3
size: .
D: TRBD2
V: TRBV4-3
DNA: TGCGCCAGCAGCCAAGATGACGACCTAGCGGGAGCCCATACTAGCACAGATACGCAGTATTTT
CDR3: CASSQDDDLAGAHTSTDTQYF

J: TRBJ1-2
size: once
D: .
V: TRBV7-2
DNA: TGTGCCAGCAGCCCTCCGACGAGCATCACGGGCTACACCTTC
CDR3: CASSPPTSITGYTF

J: TRBJ1-2
size: .
D: .
V: TRBV28
DNA: TGTGCCAGCAGCAGTAACAGGGTTAACTATGGCTACACCTTC
CDR3: CASSSNRVNYGYTF

J: TRBJ2-7
size: .
D: .
V: TRBV5-6
DNA: TGTGCCAGCAGCTTTGGCCGACCCTACGAGCAGTACTTC
CDR3: CASSFGRPYEQYF

J: TRBJ2-3
size: .
D: .
V: TRBV7-9
DNA: TGTGCCAGCAGCTCGGACAGGGAGGGGCGCGATACGCAGTATTTT
CDR3: CASSSDREGRDTQYF

J: TRBJ1-2
size: .
D: TRBD1
V: TRBV19
DNA: TGTGCCAGTAGTATGAGGACAGGGGCCTCCTATGGCTACACCTTC
CDR3: CASSMRTGASYGYTF

J: TRBJ2-7
size: .
D: .
V: TRBV30
DNA: TGTGCCTGGAGTGGGATGGGGGCCTACGAGCAGTACTTC
CDR3: CAWSGMGAYEQYF

J: TRBJ2-5
size: .
D: TRBD2
V: TRBV9
DNA: TGTGCCAGCAGCGTAGCTGGAACTAGCGGGGGGGACCAAGAGACCCAGTACTTC
CDR3: CASSVAGTSGGDQETQYF

J: TRBJ2-3
size: .
D: TRBD1
V: TRBV18
DNA: TGTGCCAGCTCACCACCGGCGCTCCCCGGTAGGGACAGGGGGGCAGATACGCAGTATTTT
CDR3: CASSPPALPGRDRGADTQYF

J: TRBJ2-2
size: .
D: TRBD1
V: TRBV4-1
DNA: TGCGCCAGCAGCCACCTGACAGGGGGACCCACCGGGGAGCTGTTTTTT
CDR3: CASSHLTGGPTGELFF

J: TRBJ1-2
size: .
D: TRBD1
V: TRBV7-2
DNA: TGTGCCAGCACGACAGGGGGCGCGAGTACTGATGGCTACACCTTC
CDR3: CASTTGGASTDGYTF

J: TRBJ2-3
size: .
D: .
V: TRBV4-3
DNA: TGCGCCAGCAGCCAAGATTTTCAGGGAAGCACAGATACGCAGTATTTT
CDR3: CASSQDFQGSTDTQYF

J: TRBJ1-5
size: .
D: .
V: TRBV5-6
DNA: TGTGCCAGCAGCTCTTACAGGGTCAATCAGCCCCAGCATTTT
CDR3: CASSSYRVNQPQHF

J: TRBJ1-1
size: .
D: .
V: TRBV29-1
DNA: TGCAGCGTTCTCAACTCGCTGTGGGACACTGAAGCTTTCTTT
CDR3: CSVLNSLWDTEAFF

J: TRBJ2-7
size: .
D: TRBD1
V: TRBV18
DNA: TGTGCCAGCTCACCTCGGACAGGGGTCGACGAGCAGTACTTC
CDR3: CASSPRTGVDEQYF

J: TRBJ2-1
size: once
D: TRBD2
V: TRBV7-2
DNA: TGTGCCAGCAGCTTAGGCGGGGGGGCCAACTCCTACAATGAGCAGTTCTTC
CDR3: CASSLGGGANSYNEQFF

J: TRBJ1-1
size: .
D: .
V: TRBV7-3
DNA: TGTGCCAGCAGCTTAACGCAACAGGCCGAAGCTTTCTTT
CDR3: CASSLTQQAEAFF

J: TRBJ1-2
size: .
D: .
V: TRBV10-3
DNA: TGTGCCACCGTCGAACAGGGAATAGGTGGCTACACCTTC
CDR3: CATVEQGIGGYTF

J: TRBJ2-7
size: .
D: .
V: TRBV10-2
DNA: TGCGCCAGCAGTGAGTCTCCCGGGTGGTACGAGCAGTACTTC
CDR3: CASSESPGWYEQYF

J: TRBJ2-2
size: few
D: .
V: TRBV25-1
DNA: TGTGCCAGCAGTGAGGCAGGGGTGAACACCGGGGAGCTGTTTTTT
CDR3: CASSEAGVNTGELFF

J: TRBJ1-3
size: .
D: TRBD1
V: TRBV2
DNA: TGTGCCAGCAGTGCCCTTAGTGTAACAGGGGGCACTTCTGGAAACACCATATATTTT
CDR3: CASSALSVTGGTSGNTIYF

J: TRBJ2-1
size: .
D: .
V: TRBV5-1
DNA: TGCGCCAGCAGCCCTCAGCTAGGCGAGCAGTTCTTC
CDR3: CASSPQLGEQFF

J: TRBJ1-2
size: .
D: .
V: TRBV7-2
DNA: TGTGCCAGCAGCCCATTCCCGTTGCCGGGGACGCATGGCTACACCTTC
CDR3: CASSPFPLPGTHGYTF

J: TRBJ1-2
size: once
D: .
V: TRBV18
DNA: TGTGCCAGCTCACCCATGGCTAACTATGGCTACACCTTC
CDR3: CASSPMANYGYTF

J: TRBJ1-1
size: .
D: .
V: TRBV6-1
DNA: TGTGCCAGCAGACTAACGGGACTCAACACTGAAGCTTTCTTT
CDR3: CASRLTGLNTEAFF